The next 5 T cell receptor beta chains were all read from a single sample in a study of response to subunit inactivated influenza vaccine. TCRdb passed the RT-PCR reads through MiXCR, listing each CDR3 protein once. This sample has about 650,000 distinct CDR3 sequences, with approximately 15% found just once. Sample: PBMCs from blood, taken 11 to 12 days after vaccination. These receptors all stem from a man in his forties or fifties who received an inactivated influenza vaccine.

The chain employs TRBV6-1 and TRBJ1-2, with 10 bases matching TRBD1. Germline CDR1 MNHNS, CDR2 SASEGT. The CDR3 runs to 14 residues. With V trimmed by 1 base and J by 8 bases, 4 bases remained unmatched. The CDR3 here is CASSEGQGARGYTF. CDR3 coding DNA: TGTGCCAGCAGTGAAGGACAGGGGGCGCGAGGCTACACCTTC.

The CDR3: CASTSSGNPSSYEQYF. CDR3 nucleotide sequence: TGTGCCAGCACCTCTAGCGGGAATCCTAGCTCCTACGAGCAGTACTTC. The chain joins TRBV12-3 or TRBV12-4 to TRBJ2-7; 9 positions match TRBD2. J gave up 0 bases and V 7 bases, and 10 bases lay outside the gene matches. CDR3 length: 16 amino acids.

This clonotype was seen more than once but under ten times. This chain links TRBV4-3 with TRBJ1-4, with D perhaps TRBD1 (6 bases). There are 15 residues in the CDR3. V lost 0 bases and J lost 8, with 13 bases in between. Germline values: CDR1 LGHNA, CDR2 YSLEER. The CDR3 sequence is CASSQEGGAREKLFF. The CDR3 coding sequence is TGCGCCAGCAGCCAAGAAGGGGGGGCCCGGGAAAAACTGTTTTTT.

The CDR3 DNA sequence: TGCGCCACAAGTACAGGGCGGTACGCCGGGGAGCTGTTTTTT. This codes for CATSTGRYAGELFF. The chain joins TRBV10-1 to TRBJ2-2; perhaps TRBD1 as D (6 bases). V shed 10 bases and J shed 6 bases, with 18 bases lying between them. Per the germline V gene, CDR1 is WNHNN and CDR2 is SYGVQD (reference sequence). This CDR3 is built from 14 residues.

This clonotype appeared a few times. The rearrangement links TRBV27 to TRBJ1-2; 9 positions match TRBD1. CDR3 length equals 14 residues. The germline gives CDR1 MNHEY, CDR2 SMNVEV (reference sequence). The V gene end was trimmed by 3 bases and the J gene end by 7 bases; junction bases not matched to a gene: 6. CDR3 sequence: CASSFIQGAGGYTF. The CDR3 nucleotides read TGTGCCAGCAGTTTCATACAGGGGGCTGGTGGCTACACCTTC.